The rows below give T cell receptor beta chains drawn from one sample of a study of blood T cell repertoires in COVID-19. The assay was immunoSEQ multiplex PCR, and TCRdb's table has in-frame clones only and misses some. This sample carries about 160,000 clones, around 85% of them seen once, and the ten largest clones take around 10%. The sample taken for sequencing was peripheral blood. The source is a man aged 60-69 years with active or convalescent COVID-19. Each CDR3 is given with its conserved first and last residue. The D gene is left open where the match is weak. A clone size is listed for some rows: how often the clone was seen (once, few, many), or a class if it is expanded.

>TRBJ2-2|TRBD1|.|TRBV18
CASFAGTGTTGELFF
TGTGCCAGCTTTGCCGGGACAGGGACCACCGGGGAGCTGTTTTTT
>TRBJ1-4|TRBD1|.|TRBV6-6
CASRRQGQGTEKLFF
TGTGCCAGCAGACGACAGGGACAGGGGACGGAAAAACTGTTTTTT
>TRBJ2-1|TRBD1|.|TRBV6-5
CASSGQGSNEQFF
TGTGCCAGCAGCGGACAGGGGTCAAATGAGCAGTTCTTC
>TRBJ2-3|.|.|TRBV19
CASRTGPGDTQYF
TGTGCCAGTAGGACAGGCCCGGGGGATACGCAGTATTTT
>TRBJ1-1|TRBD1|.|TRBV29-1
CSVEDRQGFTEAFF
TGCAGCGTTGAAGATCGACAGGGTTTCACTGAAGCTTTCTTT
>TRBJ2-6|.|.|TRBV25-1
CASSEEEAGANVLTF
TGTGCCAGCAGTGAAGAGGAGGCTGGGGCCAACGTCCTGACTTTC
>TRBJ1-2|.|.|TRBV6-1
CASSEGTPTSNYGYTF
TGTGCCAGCAGTGAAGGGACACCTACCTCCAACTATGGCTACACCTTC
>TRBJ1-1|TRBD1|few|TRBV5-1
CASSGLTGANTEAFF
TGCGCCAGCAGCGGACTTACAGGGGCGAACACTGAAGCTTTCTTT
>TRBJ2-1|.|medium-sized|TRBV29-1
CSVEDGGSEQFF
TGCAGCGTTGAAGATGGGGGGAGTGAGCAGTTCTTC
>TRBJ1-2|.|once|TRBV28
CASSDQAFSNGYTF
TGTGCCAGCAGCGATCAGGCCTTCTCCAATGGCTACACCTTC
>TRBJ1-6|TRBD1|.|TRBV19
CATRDRYNSPLHF
TGTGCCACCCGGGACAGGTATAATTCACCCCTCCACTTT
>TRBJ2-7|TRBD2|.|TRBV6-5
CASRLAGGYEQYF
TGTGCCAGCAGACTAGCGGGAGGGTACGAGCAGTACTTC
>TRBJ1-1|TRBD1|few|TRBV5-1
CASSLAGGGEAFF
TGCGCCAGCAGCTTGGCAGGGGGTGGAGAAGCTTTCTTT
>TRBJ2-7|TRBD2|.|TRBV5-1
CASSYLAGFAYEQYF
TGCGCCAGCAGCTACCTAGCGGGATTTGCCTACGAGCAGTACTTC
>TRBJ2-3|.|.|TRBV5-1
CASSLGGGFRTDTQYF
TGCGCCAGCAGCTTGGGTGGCGGCTTCCGCACAGATACGCAGTATTTT
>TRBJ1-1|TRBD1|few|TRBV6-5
CASMGQVNTEAFF
TGTGCCAGCATGGGACAGGTCAACACTGAAGCTTTCTTT
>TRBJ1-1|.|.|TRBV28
CASIPWTDMNTEAFF
TGTGCCAGCATCCCCTGGACAGACATGAACACTGAAGCTTTCTTT
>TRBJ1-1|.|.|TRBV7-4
CASSREAKIQAHQNTEAFF
TGTGCCAGCAGCCGAGAGGCCAAGATACAGGCCCACCAAAACACTGAAGCTTTCTTT
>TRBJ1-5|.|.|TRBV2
CASSQLGRSNQPQHF
TGTGCCAGCAGTCAACTCGGCAGGAGCAATCAGCCCCAGCATTTT
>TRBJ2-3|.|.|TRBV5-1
CASSMGAGDTQYF
TGCGCCAGCAGCATGGGGGCTGGGGATACGCAGTATTTT
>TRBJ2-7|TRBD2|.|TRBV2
CASKSTSGIYEQYF
TGTGCCAGCAAGTCGACTAGCGGAATTTACGAGCAGTACTTC
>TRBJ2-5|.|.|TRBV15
CATSRDWRGVQETQYF
TGTGCCACCAGCAGAGATTGGCGGGGAGTCCAAGAGACCCAGTACTTC
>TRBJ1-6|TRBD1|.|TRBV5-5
CASSFGDRDNSPLHF
TGTGCCAGCAGCTTTGGCGACAGGGATAATTCACCCCTCCACTTT
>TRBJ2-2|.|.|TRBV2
CASSELVLSGANTGELFF
TGTGCCAGCAGTGAACTTGTGCTATCCGGGGCGAACACCGGGGAGCTGTTTTTT
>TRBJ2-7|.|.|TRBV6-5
CASVPSGVREQYF
TGTGCCAGCGTACCGTCCGGGGTTCGCGAGCAGTACTTC
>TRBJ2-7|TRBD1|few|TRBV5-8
CASSFQGDNEQYF
TGTGCCAGCAGCTTCCAGGGGGACAACGAGCAGTACTTC
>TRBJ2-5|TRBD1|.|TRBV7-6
CASSLAQGQLETQYF
TGTGCCAGCAGCTTGGCCCAGGGACAGTTGGAGACCCAGTACTTC
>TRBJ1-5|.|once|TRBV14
CASSQDARAAGSQPQHF
TGTGCCAGCAGCCAAGACGCCAGGGCCGCAGGAAGTCAGCCCCAGCATTTT
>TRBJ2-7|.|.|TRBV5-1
CASSLTGWIDEQYF
TGCGCCAGCAGCTTAACAGGGTGGATCGACGAGCAGTACTTC
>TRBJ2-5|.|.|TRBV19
CASSIQGGQETQYF
TGTGCCAGTAGTATACAGGGGGGCCAAGAGACCCAGTACTTC